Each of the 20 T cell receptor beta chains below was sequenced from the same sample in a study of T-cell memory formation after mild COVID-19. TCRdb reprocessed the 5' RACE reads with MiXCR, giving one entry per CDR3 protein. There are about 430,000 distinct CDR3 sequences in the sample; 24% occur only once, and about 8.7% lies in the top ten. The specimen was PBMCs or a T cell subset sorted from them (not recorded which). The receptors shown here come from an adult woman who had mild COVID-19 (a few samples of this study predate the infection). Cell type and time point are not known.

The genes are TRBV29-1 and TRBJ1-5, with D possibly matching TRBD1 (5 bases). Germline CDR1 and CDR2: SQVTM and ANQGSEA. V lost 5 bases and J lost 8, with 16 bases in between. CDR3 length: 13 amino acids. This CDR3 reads CSVQDTPGEPQHF. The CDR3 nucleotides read TGCAGCGTTCAGGACACCCCAGGAGAGCCCCAGCATTTT.

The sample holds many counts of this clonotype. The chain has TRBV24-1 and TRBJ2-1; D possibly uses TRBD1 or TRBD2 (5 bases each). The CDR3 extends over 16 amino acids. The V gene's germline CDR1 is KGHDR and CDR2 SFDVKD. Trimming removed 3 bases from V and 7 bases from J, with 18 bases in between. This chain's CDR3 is CATSDPPRDGYNEQFF. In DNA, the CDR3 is TGTGCCACCAGTGATCCCCCCCGGGACGGTTATAATGAGCAGTTCTTC.

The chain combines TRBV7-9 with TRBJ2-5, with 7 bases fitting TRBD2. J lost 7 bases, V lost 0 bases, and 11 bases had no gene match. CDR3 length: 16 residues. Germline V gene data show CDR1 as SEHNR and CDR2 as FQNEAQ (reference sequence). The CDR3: CASSLAGGLQEGTQYF. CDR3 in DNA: TGTGCCAGCAGCTTAGCGGGAGGGCTCCAAGAAGGGACCCAGTACTTC.

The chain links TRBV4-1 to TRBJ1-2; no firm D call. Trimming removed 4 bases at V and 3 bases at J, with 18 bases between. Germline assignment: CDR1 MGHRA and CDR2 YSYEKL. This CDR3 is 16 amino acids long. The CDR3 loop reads CASSLVEEPAHYGYTF. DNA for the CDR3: TGCGCCAGCAGCCTCGTGGAGGAGCCGGCCCACTATGGCTACACCTTC.

CDR3 bases: TGTGCCTGGGTGACCCTAGGGCAACTCTACAATGAGCAGTTCTTC. Protein: CAWVTLGQLYNEQFF. The chain carries TRBV30 and TRBJ2-1; D gene unclear. V lost 5 bases and J lost 3, with 17 bases in between. The CDR3 is 15 amino acids. Per germline, CDR1 GTSNPN and CDR2 SVGIG (reference sequence).

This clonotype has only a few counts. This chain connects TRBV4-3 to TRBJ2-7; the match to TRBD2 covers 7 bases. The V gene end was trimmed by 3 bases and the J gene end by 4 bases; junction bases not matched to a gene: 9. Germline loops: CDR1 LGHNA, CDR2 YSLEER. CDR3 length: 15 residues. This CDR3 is CASSQGSASGYEQYF. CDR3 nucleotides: TGCGCCAGCAGCCAGGGTTCCGCTAGCGGATACGAGCAGTACTTC.

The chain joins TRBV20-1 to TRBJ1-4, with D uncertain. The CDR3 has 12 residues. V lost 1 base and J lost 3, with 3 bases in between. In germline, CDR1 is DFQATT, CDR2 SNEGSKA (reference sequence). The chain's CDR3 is CSARAPNEKLFF. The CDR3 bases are TGCAGTGCTAGAGCCCCTAATGAAAAACTGTTTTTT.

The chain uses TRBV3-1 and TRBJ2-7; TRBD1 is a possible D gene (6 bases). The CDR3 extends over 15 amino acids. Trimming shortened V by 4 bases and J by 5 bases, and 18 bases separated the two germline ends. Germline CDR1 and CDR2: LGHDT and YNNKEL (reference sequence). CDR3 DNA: TGTGCCAGCAGCCTCCCGGGACAACCCTCGGACGAGCAGTACTTC. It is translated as CASSLPGQPSDEQYF.

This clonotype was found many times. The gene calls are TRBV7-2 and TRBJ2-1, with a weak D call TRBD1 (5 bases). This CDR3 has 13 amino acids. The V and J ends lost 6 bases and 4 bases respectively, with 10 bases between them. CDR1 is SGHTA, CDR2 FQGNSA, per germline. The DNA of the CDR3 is TGTGCCAGCAGTTTCGACAGTTACAATGAGCAGTTCTTC. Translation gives CASSFDSYNEQFF.

The chain's CDR3 is CSVLRRSSYEQYF. Written as DNA, the CDR3 is TGCAGCGTTTTGCGGAGGAGCTCCTACGAGCAGTACTTC. This chain joins TRBV29-1 and TRBJ2-7; the D gene is possibly TRBD2 (5 bases). CDR1 SQVTM and CDR2 ANQGSEA come from the germline V gene. This CDR3 has 13 amino acids. V lost 5 bases, J lost 0 bases, and 11 bases lay in between.

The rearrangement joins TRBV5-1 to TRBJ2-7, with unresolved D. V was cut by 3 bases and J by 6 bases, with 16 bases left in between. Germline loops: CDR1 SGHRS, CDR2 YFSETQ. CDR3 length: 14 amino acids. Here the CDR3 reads CASSSPGRGGEQYF. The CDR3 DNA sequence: TGCGCCAGCAGCTCGCCGGGTCGTGGTGGCGAGCAGTACTTC.

The CDR3 nucleotides read TGTGCCAGCAGCCCCAACGGAGGGGAACTGTTTTTT. Translated: CASSPNGGELFF. The chain has TRBV7-7 and TRBJ1-4; D is possibly TRBD1 (5 bases). This CDR3 comprises 12 residues. Deletions cut 5 bases from V and 12 bases from J, with 13 bases between. CDR1 and CDR2 (germline): SSHAT, FNYEAQ (reference sequence).

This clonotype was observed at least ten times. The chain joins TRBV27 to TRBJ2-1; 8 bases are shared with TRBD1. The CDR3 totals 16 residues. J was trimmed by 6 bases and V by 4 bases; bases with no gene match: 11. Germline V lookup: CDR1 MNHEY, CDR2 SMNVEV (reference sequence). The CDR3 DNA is TGTGCCAGCAGTTCCCGACAGGGGCAAGGCCTCAATGAGCAGTTCTTC. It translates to CASSSRQGQGLNEQFF.

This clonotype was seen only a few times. The CDR3 is CASSGWTGDGSPLHF. DNA of the CDR3: TGTGCCAGCAGTGGCTGGACAGGGGATGGGTCACCCCTCCACTTT. V is TRBV25-1 and J is TRBJ1-6; 9 bases fit TRBD1. CDR1 MGHDK and CDR2 SYGVNS come from the germline V gene. The CDR3 spans 15 residues. The trim removed 4 bases at V and 10 bases at J, leaving 8 bases unmatched.

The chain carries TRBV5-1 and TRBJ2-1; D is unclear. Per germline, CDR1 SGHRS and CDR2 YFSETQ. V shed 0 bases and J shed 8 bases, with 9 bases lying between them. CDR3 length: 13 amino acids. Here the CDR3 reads CASSLGSRDEQFF. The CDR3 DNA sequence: TGCGCCAGCAGCTTGGGCAGCCGGGATGAGCAGTTCTTC.

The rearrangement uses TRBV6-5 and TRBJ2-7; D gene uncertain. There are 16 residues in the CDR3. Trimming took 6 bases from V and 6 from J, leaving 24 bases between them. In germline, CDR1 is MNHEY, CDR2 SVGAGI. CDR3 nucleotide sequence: TGTGCCAGCAGCCCGCCCCGCGGTTATGGTTTTGGCGAGCAGTACTTC. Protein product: CASSPPRGYGFGEQYF.

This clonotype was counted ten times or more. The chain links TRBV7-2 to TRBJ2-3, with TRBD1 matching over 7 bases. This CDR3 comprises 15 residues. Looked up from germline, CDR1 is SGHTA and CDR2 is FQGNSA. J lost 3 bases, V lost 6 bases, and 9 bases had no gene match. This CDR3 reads CASSATPRGTDTQYF. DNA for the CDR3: TGTGCCAGCAGTGCAACGCCCAGGGGGACAGATACGCAGTATTTT.

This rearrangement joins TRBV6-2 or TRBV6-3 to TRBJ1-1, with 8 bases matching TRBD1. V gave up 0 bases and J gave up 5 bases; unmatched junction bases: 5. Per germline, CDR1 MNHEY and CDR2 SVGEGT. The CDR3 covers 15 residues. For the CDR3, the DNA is TGTGCCAGCAGTTACTCGAGACAGGGGAATACTGAAGCTTTCTTT. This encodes CASSYSRQGNTEAFF.

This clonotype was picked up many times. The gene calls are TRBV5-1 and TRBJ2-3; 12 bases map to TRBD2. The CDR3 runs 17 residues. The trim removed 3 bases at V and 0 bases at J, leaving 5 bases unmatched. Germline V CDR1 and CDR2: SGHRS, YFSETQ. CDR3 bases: TGCGCCAGCAGCTCTGGGACTAGCGGGCCTAGCACAGATACGCAGTATTTT. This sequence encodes CASSSGTSGPSTDTQYF.

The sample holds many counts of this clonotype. The CDR3 DNA is TGCGCCAGCAGCTTGACTCAGGTGAACACTGAAGCTTTCTTT. Residues: CASSLTQVNTEAFF. The rearrangement links TRBV5-1 to TRBJ1-1; the D is unclear. Deletions cut 1 base from V and 0 bases from J, with 7 bases between. The CDR3 consists of 14 residues. From germline, CDR1 is SGHRS and CDR2 YFSETQ.